The entry that follows covers one TCR beta chain sequence. Specified treatment: 19 received Ad26.COV2.S at low or high dose, single or two shots; 5 received placebo; per-sample allocation not given. Sample collection was performed on day 63 after the first vaccine or placebo injection. The entry originates in a study of Ad26.COV2.S vaccination and SARS-CoV-2 variants. The wider study: The study gave Ad26.COV2.S intramuscularly, once or twice 56 days apart.

TCRdb's table, derived via immunoSEQ multiplex PCR, lists solely in-frame clones and lacks some. The table has just over 350,000 clones, roughly 84% seen once. J was trimmed by 0 bases and V by 2 bases; bases with no gene match: 1. This CDR3 contains 15 residues. Per the germline V gene, CDR1 is SGHRS and CDR2 is YFSETQ. The genes are TRBV5-1 and TRBJ2-7; TRBD2 agrees at 11 bases. The sample in question was peripheral blood, obtained in a trial of Ad26.COV2.S vaccine versus placebo. This receptor was identified in a person aged 18-65 years who received the Ad26.COV2.S COVID-19 vaccine or a placebo. CDR3 loop: CASSLTSGSSYEQYF. In DNA form, the CDR3 reads TGCGCCAGCAGCTTAACTAGCGGGAGCTCCTACGAGCAGTACTTC.